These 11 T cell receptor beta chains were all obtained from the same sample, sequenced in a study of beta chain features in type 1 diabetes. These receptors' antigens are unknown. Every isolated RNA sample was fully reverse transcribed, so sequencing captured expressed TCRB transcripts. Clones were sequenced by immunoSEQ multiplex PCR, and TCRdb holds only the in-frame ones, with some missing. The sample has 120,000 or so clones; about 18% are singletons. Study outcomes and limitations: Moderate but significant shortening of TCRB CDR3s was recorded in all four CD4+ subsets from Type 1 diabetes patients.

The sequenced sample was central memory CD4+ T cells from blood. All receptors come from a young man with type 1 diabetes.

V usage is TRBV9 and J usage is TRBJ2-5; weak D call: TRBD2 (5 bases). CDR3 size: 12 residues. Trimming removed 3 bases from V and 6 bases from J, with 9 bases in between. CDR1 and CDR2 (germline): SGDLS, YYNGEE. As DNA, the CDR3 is TGTGCCAGCAGCGGCCCCGGGAAGACCCAGTACTTC. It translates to CASSGPGKTQYF.

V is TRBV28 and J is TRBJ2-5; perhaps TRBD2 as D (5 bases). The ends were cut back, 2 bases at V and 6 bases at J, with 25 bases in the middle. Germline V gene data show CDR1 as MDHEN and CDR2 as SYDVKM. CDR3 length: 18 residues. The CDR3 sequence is CASSLNTGSRRRWQTQYF. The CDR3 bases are TGTGCCAGCAGTTTAAATACGGGGAGCAGGCGAAGGTGGCAGACCCAGTACTTC. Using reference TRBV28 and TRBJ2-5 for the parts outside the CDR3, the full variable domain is DVKVTQSSRYLVKRTGEKVFLECVQDMDHENMFWYRQDPGLGLRLIYFSYDVKMKEKGDIPEGYSVSREKKERFSLILESASTNQTSMYLCASSLNTGSRRRWQTQYFGPGTRLLVL.

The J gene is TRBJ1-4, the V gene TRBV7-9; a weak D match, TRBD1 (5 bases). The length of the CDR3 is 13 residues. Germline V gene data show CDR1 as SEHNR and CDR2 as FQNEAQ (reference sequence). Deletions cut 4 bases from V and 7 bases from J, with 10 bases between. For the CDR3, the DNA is TGTGCCAGCAGCTCTGGGGCTAGTGAAAAACTGTTTTTT. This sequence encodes CASSSGASEKLFF.

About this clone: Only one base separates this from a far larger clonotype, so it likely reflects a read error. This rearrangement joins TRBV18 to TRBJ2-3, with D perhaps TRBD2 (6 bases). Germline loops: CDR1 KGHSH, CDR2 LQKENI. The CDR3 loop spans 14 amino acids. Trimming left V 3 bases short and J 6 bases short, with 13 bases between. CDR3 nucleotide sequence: TGTGCCAGCTCACCGATGGCCGGGAGCGATACGCAGTATTTT. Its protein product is CASSPMAGSDTQYF.

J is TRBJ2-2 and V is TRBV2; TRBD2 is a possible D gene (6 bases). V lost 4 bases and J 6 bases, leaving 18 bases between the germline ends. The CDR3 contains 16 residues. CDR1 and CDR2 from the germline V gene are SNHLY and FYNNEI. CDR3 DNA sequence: TGTGCCAGCAGTGGTGAGCGGGTCGTCCAGTCCGGGGAGCTGTTTTTT. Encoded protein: CASSGERVVQSGELFF.

The CDR3 region is CASSITGNSNQPQHF. The CDR3 DNA is TGTGCCAGCAGCATAACAGGGAATAGCAATCAGCCCCAGCATTTT. The V and J genes are TRBV9 and TRBJ1-5; D might be TRBD1 (6 bases). The CDR3 has 15 residues. The germline V gene has CDR1 SGDLS and CDR2 YYNGEE. V was clipped by 4 bases and J by 0 bases, with 11 bases between them.

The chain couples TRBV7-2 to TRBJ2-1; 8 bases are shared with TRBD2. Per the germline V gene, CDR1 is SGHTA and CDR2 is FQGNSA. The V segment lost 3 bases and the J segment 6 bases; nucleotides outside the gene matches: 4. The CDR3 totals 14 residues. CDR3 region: CASSFGGGSNEQFF. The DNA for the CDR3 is TGTGCCAGCAGCTTCGGCGGGGGGAGCAATGAGCAGTTCTTC.

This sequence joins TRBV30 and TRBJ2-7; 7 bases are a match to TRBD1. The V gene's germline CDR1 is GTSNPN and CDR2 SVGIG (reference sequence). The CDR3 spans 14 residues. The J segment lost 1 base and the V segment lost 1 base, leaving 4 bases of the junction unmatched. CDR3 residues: CAWSAPTGSYEQYF. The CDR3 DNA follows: TGTGCCTGGAGTGCCCCGACAGGGTCCTACGAGCAGTACTTC. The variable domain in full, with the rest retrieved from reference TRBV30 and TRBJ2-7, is SQTIHQWPATLVQPVGSPLSLECTVEGTSNPNLYWYRQAAGRGLQLLFYSVGIGQISSEVPQNLSASRPQDRQFILSSKKLLLSDSGFYLCAWSAPTGSYEQYFGPGTRLTVT.

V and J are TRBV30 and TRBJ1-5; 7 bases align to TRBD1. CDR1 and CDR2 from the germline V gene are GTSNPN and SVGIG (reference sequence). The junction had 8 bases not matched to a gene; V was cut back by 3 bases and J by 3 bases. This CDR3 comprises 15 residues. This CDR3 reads CAWSLRQGVNQPQHF. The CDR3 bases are TGTGCCTGGAGCCTGAGACAGGGCGTCAATCAGCCCCAGCATTTT.

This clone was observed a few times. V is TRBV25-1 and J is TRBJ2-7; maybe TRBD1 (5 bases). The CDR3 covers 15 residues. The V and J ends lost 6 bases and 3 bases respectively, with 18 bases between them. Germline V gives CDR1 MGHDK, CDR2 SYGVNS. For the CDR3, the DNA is TGTGCCAGCAGCCCATCCCTTGCAGGGTTCTACGAGCAGTACTTC. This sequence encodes CASSPSLAGFYEQYF.

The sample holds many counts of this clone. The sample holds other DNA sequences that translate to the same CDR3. CDR3 protein: CASNRGTDTQYF. CDR3 DNA: TGTGCCAGCAATCGGGGCACAGATACGCAGTATTTT. This chain connects TRBV25-1 to TRBJ2-3; D ambiguous. V was trimmed by 7 bases and J by 1 base, leaving 6 bases between them. The CDR3 has 12 residues. CDR1 and CDR2 (germline): MGHDK, SYGVNS.